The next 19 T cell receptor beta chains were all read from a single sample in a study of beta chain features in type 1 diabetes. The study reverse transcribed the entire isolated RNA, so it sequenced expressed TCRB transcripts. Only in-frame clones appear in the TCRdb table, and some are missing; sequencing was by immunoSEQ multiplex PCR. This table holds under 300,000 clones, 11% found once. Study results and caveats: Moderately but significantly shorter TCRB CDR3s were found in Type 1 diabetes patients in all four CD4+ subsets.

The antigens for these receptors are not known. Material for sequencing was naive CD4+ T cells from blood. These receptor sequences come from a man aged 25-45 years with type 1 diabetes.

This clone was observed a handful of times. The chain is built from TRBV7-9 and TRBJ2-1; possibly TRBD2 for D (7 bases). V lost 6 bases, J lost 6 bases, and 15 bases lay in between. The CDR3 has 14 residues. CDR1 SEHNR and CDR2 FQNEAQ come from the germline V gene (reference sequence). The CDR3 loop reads CASRNTGRGNEQFF. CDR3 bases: TGTGCCAGCAGAAATACAGGGAGGGGCAATGAGCAGTTCTTC.

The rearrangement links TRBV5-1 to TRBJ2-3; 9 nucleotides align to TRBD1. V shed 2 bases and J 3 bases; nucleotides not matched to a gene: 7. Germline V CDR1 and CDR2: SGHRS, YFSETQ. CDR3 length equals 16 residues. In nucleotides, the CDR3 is TGCGCCAGCAGCTTATCGCAGGACAGGGGTACAGATACGCAGTATTTT. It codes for CASSLSQDRGTDTQYF.

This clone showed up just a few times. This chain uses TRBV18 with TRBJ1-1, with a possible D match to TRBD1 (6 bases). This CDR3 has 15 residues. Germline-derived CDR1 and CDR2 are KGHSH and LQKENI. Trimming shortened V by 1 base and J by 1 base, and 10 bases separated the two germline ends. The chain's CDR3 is CASSPLPGQNTEAFF. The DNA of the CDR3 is TGTGCCAGCTCACCACTACCGGGACAGAACACTGAAGCTTTCTTT.

CDR3 sequence (DNA): TGCAGCGTAGACGGACAGGGTTCGACTGAAGCTTTCTTT. The encoded protein is CSVDGQGSTEAFF. The chain is built from TRBV29-1 and TRBJ1-1; 8 bases fit TRBD1. This CDR3 has 13 residues. The V segment lost 6 bases and the J segment 5 bases; nucleotides outside the gene matches: 8. The germline gives CDR1 SQVTM, CDR2 ANQGSEA.

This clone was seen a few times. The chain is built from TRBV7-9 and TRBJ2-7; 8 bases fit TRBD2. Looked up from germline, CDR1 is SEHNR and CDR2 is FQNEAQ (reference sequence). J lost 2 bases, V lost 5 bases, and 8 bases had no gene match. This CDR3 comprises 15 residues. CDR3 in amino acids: CASSPGGASTYEQYF. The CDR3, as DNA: TGTGCCAGCAGCCCCGGGGGGGCCTCAACCTACGAGCAGTACTTC.

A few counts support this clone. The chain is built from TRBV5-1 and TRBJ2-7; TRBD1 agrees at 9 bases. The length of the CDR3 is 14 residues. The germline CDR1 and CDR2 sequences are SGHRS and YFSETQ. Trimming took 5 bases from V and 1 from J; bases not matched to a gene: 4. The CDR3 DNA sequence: TGCGCCAGCAGGCCCGGGACAGGGTCCTACGAGCAGTACTTC. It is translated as CASRPGTGSYEQYF.

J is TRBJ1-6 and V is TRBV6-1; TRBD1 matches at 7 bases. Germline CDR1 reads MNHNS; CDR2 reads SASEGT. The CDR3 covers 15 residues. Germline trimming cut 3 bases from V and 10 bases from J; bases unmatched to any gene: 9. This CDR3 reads CASSEQTGFHSPLHF. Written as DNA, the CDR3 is TGTGCCAGCAGTGAGCAGACAGGGTTTCACTCACCCCTCCACTTT.

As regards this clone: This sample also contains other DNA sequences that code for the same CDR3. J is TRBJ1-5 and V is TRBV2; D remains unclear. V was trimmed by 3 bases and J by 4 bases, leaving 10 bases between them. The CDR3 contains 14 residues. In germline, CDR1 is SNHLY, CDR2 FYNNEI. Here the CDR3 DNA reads TGTGCCAGCAGTGATACGGGAGGGAATCAGCCCCAGCATTTT. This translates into CASSDTGGNQPQHF.

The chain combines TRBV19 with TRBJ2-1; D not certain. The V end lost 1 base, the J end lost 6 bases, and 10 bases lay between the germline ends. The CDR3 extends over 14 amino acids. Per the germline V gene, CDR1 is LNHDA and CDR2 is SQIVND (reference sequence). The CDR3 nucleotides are TGTGCCAGTAGTATAGGTCACAATCCCAATGAGCAGTTCTTC. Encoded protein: CASSIGHNPNEQFF.

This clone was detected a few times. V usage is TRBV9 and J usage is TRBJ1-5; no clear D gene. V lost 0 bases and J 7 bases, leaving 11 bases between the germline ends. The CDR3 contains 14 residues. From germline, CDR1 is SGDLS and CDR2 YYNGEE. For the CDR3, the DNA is TGTGCCAGCAGCGTAGTTGCGGAGGGCCAGCCCCAGCATTTT. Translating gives CASSVVAEGQPQHF. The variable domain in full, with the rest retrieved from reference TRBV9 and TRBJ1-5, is DSGVTQTPKHLITATGQRVTLRCSPRSGDLSVYWYQQSLDQGLQFLIQYYNGEERAKGNILERFSAQQFPDLHSELNLSSLELGDSALYFCASSVVAEGQPQHFGDGTRLSIL.

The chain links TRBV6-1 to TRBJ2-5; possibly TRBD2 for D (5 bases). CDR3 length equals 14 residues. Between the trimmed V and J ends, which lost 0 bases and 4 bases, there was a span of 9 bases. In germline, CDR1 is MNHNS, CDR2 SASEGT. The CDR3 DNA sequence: TGTGCCAGCAGTGAAGCTTTAGGGAGAGAGACCCAGTACTTC. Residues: CASSEALGRETQYF.

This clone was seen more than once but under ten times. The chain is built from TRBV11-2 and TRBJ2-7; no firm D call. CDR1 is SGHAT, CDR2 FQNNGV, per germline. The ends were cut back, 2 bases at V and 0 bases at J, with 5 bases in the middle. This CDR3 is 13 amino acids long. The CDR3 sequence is CASSLTHSYEQYF. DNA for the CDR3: TGTGCCAGCAGCTTAACTCACTCCTACGAGCAGTACTTC. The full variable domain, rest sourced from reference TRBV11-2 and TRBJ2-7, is EAGVAQSPRYKIIEKRQSVAFWCNPISGHATLYWYQQILGQGPKLLIQFQNNGVVDDSQLPKDRFSAERLKGVDSTLKIQPAKLEDSAVYLCASSLTHSYEQYFGPGTRLTVT.

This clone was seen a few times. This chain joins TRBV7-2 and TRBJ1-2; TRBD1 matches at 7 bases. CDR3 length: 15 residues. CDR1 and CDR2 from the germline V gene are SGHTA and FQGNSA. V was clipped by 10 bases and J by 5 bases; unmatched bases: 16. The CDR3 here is CANTKWGRGAYGYTF. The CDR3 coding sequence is TGTGCCAACACGAAGTGGGGCAGGGGGGCTTATGGCTACACCTTC.

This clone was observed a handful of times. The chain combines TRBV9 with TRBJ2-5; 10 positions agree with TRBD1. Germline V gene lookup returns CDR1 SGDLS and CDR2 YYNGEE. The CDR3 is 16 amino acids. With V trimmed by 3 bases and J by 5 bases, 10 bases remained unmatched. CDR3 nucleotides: TGTGCCAGCAGCGCCCTCCCGGGACAGGGGACGGAGACCCAGTACTTC. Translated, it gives CASSALPGQGTETQYF.

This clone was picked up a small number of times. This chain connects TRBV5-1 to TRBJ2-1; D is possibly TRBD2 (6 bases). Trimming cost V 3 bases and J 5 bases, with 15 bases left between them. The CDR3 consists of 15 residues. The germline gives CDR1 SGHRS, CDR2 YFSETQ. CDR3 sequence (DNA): TGCGCCAGCAGCTCCCCCTATCGGGGGAACAATGAGCAGTTCTTC. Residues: CASSSPYRGNNEQFF.

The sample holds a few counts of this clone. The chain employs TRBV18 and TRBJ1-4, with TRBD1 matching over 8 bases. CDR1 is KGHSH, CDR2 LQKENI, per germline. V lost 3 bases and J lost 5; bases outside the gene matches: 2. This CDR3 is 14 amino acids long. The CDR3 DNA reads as TGTGCCAGCTCACCTAGACAGGGGAATGAAAAACTGTTTTTT. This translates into CASSPRQGNEKLFF.

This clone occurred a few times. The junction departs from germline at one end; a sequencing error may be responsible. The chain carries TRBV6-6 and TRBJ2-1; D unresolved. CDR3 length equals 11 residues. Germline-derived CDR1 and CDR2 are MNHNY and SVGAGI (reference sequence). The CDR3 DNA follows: TGTGCCAGCGCTGTAAGATTGCAGTCCGTCTTC. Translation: CASAVRLQSVF.

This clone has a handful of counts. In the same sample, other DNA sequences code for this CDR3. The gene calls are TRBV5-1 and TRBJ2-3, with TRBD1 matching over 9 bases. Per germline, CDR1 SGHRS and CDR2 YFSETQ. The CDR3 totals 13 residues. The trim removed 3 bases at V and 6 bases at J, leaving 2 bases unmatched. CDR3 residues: CASSSTGGDTQYF. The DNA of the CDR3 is TGCGCCAGCAGCTCGACAGGGGGGGATACGCAGTATTTT.

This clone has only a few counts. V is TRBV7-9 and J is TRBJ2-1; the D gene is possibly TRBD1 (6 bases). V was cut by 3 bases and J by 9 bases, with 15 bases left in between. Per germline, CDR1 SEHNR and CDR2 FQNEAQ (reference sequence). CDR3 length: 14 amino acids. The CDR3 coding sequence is TGTGCCAGCAGCTTTTCAGGGGCCGTAGGTGAGCAGTTCTTC. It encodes CASSFSGAVGEQFF. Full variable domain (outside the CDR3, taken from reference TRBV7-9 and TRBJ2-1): DTGVSQNPRHKITKRGQNVTFRCDPISEHNRLYWYRQTLGQGPEFLTYFQNEAQLEKSRLLSDRFSAERPKGSFSTLEIQRTEQGDSAMYLCASSFSGAVGEQFFGPGTRLTVL.